What follows describes a single T cell receptor beta chain. The antigen this receptor binds is unknown. Qualities for individual bases were not recorded, and no much larger clone is one base off. This specimen belongs to a study of shared clonotypes between healthy human individuals (dated by TCRdb to 2018 to 2021). Study-level background: Two women and a few men aged 18 to 49 years were included in the cohort. For each donor, three plates each were used for CD4 naive and CD4 memory, two plates were used for CD8 naive, and one plate was used for CD8 memory. To estimate repertoire size and how much clonotypes are shared between individuals, the study performed deep sequencing of blood TCR repertoires from five healthy adults. To increase sequencing depth and limit assay-specific biases, different laboratories used diverse techniques to prepare libraries and sequence TCR repertoires. Per donor, leukapheresis produced somewhere between about 0.9 and 10 billion PBMCs. Study-wide conclusions, independent of this receptor: Estimated clonotype richness was generally larger for naive than for memory subsets. Pairwise subsampling indicated that sequencing depth was expected to affect the degree of clonotype sharing among donors. Across four donors, around 5% of naive CD4, around 3.3% of naive CD8, about 2% of memory CD4, and around 0.4% of memory CD8 clonotypes were shared. Sampling was limited to blood, and TCR repertoires in tissue likely differ from TCR repertoires in blood. Because the study included only a small number of donors, the genetic and exposure-history diversity represented was limited. Compared with non-shared clonotypes, clonotypes shared by all four sorted-subset donors had higher generation probabilities. Rarefaction of sorted-subset datasets indicated incomplete sequencing despite the large sequencing depth.

CD8 naive samples were obtained by positive selection for CCR7 among CD45RO-negative cells, yielding a CD45RA+CCR7+ population from which TemRA cells were excluded. Healthy HIV-negative adults with no recently reported acute infections or vaccinations were included as donors. Only Caucasian adults living in Nashville, Tennessee, USA were represented among the donors. Blood was collected by leukapheresis, and PBMCs were isolated by Ficoll-Histopaque density gradient centrifugation and then cryopreserved in liquid nitrogen vapor phase. Purity and quantity of every magnetically sorted T cell population were checked by analytical flow cytometry. Genomic DNA was isolated from every sorted fraction and measured by UV absorbance on a Nanodrop 2000c. Using the deep immunoSEQ assay, TCR CDR3 regions were amplified from genomic DNA by multiplex PCR. For each cell subset, the extracted genomic DNA was distributed evenly across all wells of several immunoSEQ 96-well plates, and each plate served as one replicate. For sorted subsets, roughly 200 ng of genomic DNA, equivalent to around 30,000 T cell genomes, went into each replicate PCR. Purified libraries were measured with a Qubit 3.0 fluorometer, size-checked on a Bioanalyzer 2100, and measured again with the KAPA Library Quantification kit. Every immunoSEQ 96-well plate was sequenced on a separate single-read 150-cycle Illumina NextSeq 550 flow cell. On the study's bioinformatics: Because the immunoSEQ output included only junctional sequences and no quality scores, the filtering could not be the same as the filtering used for full-length reads. To assign V/J genes and CDR3, sequences were annotated using PyIR, a Python wrapper for IgBLAST v1.9, with IMGT germline references. Reads were filtered out if the reads had weak V/J assignments (E-value above 1e-6), no CDR3, stop codons, out-of-frame junctions, or ambiguous translated residues. V3J clonotypes were defined as sequences sharing an identical inferred V gene, J gene, and CDR3 amino acid sequence. To compute the percentage overlap between repertoires, the number of shared unique clonotypes was divided by the size of the smaller repertoire. Richness of each repertoire was evaluated using RTK rarefaction, the Chao1 estimator, and Recon v2.1 estimates of unobserved clonotypes. Generation probabilities were computed with OLGA for all TCRbeta clonotypes obtained by the gDNA method from a handful of donors. Drawn from immuneACCESS, this table holds only the in-frame rearrangements with V and J called that TCRdb kept. Clones are partly lost; checked studies trace under half to an unresolved V gene and leave the rest unexplained. The V and J calls and the clone size are those of that table, but D and trimming were determined from the DNA. Within this sample are fewer than 800,000 clones, with roughly nine tenths of them counted one time only. 20% to 25% of the sample belongs to the ten largest clones.

The material sequenced was naive CD8+ T cells sorted from blood. The cell subset or site label of this sample denotes: CD45RA+CCR7+. This clonotype originated in a man younger than 40 in good health.

The DNA sequence follows: TGTGCCAGCGCTCGGGTGGCGGGAGGGCCTGGTGAGCAGTTCTTC. Its translation reads: CASARVAGGPGEQFF. The V and J genes are TRBV6-6 and TRBJ2-1; a stretch of 9 junction bases matches TRBD2. As encoded in the germline V gene (reference sequence), CDR1 is MNHNY while CDR2 is SVGAGI. The CDR3 has 15 amino acids, counting the end cysteine and phenylalanine. The entry retains the CDR3 DNA only, 45 bases that are in frame from base 1. Germline trimming amounts to 8 bases on V and 9 bases on J, with 14 as the count of junction bases outside the gene matches.